This TCR beta chain came from a study of control samples from healthy donors and cancer patients. Trimming removed 0 bases from V and 5 bases from J, with 4 bases in between. The CDR3 is 12 amino acids. In germline, CDR1 is SGHTA, CDR2 FQGNSA. Sequencing was performed with immunoSEQ multiplex PCR; in TCRdb, only in-frame clones are kept and a portion is missing. The sample has about 170,000 clones, 93% seen once. This sequence was found in a woman aged 55-75 years in good health. The chain combines TRBV7-2 with TRBJ1-2; D unresolved. The sample consisted of blood. The CDR3 protein is CASSLAGYGYTF. CDR3 in DNA: TGTGCCAGCAGCTTAGCTGGGTATGGCTACACCTTC. The complete variable domain, with remaining parts taken from reference TRBV7-2 and TRBJ1-2, reads GAGVSQSPSNKVTEKGKDVELRCDPISGHTALYWYRQSLGQGLEFLIYFQGNSAPDKSGLPSDRFSAERTGGSVSTLTIQRTQQEDSAVYLCASSLAGYGYTFGSGTRLTVV.